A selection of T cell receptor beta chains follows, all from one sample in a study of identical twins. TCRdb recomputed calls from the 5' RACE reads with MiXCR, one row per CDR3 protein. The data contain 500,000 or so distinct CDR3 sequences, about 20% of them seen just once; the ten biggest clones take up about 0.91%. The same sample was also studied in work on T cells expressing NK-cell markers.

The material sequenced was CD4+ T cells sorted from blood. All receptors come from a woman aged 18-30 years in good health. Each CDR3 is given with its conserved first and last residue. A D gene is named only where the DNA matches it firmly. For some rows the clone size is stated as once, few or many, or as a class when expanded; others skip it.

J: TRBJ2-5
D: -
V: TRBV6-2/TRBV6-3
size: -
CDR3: CASSPGQNEETQYF
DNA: TGTGCCAGCAGTCCCGGACAGAACGAAGAGACCCAGTACTTC

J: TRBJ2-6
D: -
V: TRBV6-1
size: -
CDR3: CASSERGLGANVLTF
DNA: TGTGCCAGCAGTGAACGGGGGCTTGGGGCCAACGTCCTGACTTTC

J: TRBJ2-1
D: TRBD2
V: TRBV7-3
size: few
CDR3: CASSLRRGAGISNEQFF
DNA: TGTGCCAGCAGCTTAAGAAGGGGAGCGGGGATTTCGAATGAGCAGTTCTTC

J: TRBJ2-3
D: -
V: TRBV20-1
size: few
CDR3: CSPADPSTDTQYF
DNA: TGCAGCCCAGCGGATCCTAGCACAGATACGCAGTATTTT

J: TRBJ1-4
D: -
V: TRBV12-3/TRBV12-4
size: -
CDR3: CASRTSGVNEKLFF
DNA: TGTGCCAGCAGAACCTCGGGTGTTAATGAAAAACTGTTTTTT

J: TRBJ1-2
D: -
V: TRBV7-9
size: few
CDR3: CASSPIGQSYGYTF
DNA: TGTGCCAGCAGCCCAATAGGACAGAGCTATGGCTACACCTTC

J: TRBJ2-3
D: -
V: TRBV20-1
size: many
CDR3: CSASEGAITDTQYF
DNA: TGCAGTGCTAGTGAAGGTGCGATCACAGATACGCAGTATTTT

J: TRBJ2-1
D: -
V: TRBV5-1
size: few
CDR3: CASSLGFRNNEQFF
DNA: TGCGCCAGCAGCCTAGGATTCAGAAACAATGAGCAGTTCTTC

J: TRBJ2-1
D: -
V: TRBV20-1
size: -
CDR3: CSASGRLIEQFF
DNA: TGCAGTGCTAGTGGACGCCTAATTGAGCAGTTCTTC

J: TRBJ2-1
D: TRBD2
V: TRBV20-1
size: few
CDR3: CSARDIAGAYNEQFF
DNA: TGCAGTGCTAGAGATATAGCGGGTGCCTACAATGAGCAGTTCTTC

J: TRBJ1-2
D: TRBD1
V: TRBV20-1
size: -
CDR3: CSARTGISYGYTF
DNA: TGCAGTGCAAGGACAGGGATAAGCTATGGCTACACCTTC

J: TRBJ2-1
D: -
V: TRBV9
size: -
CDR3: CASSVHVDNEQFF
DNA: TGTGCCAGCAGCGTACACGTCGACAATGAGCAGTTCTTC

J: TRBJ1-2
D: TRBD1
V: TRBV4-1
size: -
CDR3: CASSQMGQLYGYTF
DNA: TGCGCCAGCAGCCAAATGGGACAGCTCTATGGCTACACCTTC

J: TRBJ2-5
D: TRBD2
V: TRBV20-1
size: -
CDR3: CSARDSGGADGTQYF
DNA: TGCAGTGCTAGGGATAGCGGGGGGGCGGACGGGACCCAGTACTTC

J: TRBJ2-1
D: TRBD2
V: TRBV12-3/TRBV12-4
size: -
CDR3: CASSLEELAGGYNEQFF
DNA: TGTGCCAGCAGTTTAGAGGAGCTAGCGGGAGGGTACAATGAGCAGTTCTTC

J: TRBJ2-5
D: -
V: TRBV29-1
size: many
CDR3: CSASLRRLGETQYF
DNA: TGCAGCGCATCTCTCAGGCGCCTCGGGGAGACCCAGTACTTC

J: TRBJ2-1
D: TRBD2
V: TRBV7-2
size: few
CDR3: CASSGPTSGREQFF
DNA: TGTGCCAGCAGCGGACCGACTAGCGGGAGAGAGCAGTTCTTC

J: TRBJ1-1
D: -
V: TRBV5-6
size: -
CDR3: CASSLGDGRGTEAFF
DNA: TGTGCCAGCAGCTTGGGAGACGGCAGAGGGACTGAAGCTTTCTTT

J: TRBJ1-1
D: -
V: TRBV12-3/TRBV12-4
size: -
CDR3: CASSFGRLQGTEAFF
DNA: TGTGCCAGCAGTTTCGGGCGGCTTCAAGGCACTGAAGCTTTCTTT

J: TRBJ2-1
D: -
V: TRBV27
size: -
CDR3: CASRRLNPPSDNEQFF
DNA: TGTGCCAGCCGCCGACTAAACCCCCCTTCAGACAATGAGCAGTTCTTC

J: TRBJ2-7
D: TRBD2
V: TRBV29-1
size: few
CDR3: CSVTSGTYEQYF
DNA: TGCAGCGTGACTAGCGGGACCTACGAGCAGTACTTC

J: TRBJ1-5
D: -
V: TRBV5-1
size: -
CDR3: CASSLGEGSRPQHF
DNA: TGCGCCAGCAGCTTGGGGGAGGGGAGTCGGCCCCAGCATTTT

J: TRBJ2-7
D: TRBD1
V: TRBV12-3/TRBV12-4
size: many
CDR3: CASSIQGLGEQYF
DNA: TGTGCCAGCAGTATACAGGGGCTGGGGGAGCAGTACTTC

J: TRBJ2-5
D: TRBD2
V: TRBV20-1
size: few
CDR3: CSARLAGGGETQYF
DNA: TGCAGTGCTAGATTGGCGGGGGGGGGAGAGACCCAGTACTTC

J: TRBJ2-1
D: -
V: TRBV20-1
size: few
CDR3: CSARIGPSSYNEQFF
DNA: TGCAGTGCTCGGATCGGGCCTAGCTCCTACAATGAGCAGTTCTTC

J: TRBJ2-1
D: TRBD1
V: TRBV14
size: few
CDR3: CASSVQGAGYNEQFF
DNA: TGTGCCAGCAGCGTACAGGGGGCTGGCTACAATGAGCAGTTCTTC

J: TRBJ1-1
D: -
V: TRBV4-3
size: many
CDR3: CASSLNNRVLNTEAFF
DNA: TGCGCCAGCAGCCTCAACAACAGGGTATTGAACACTGAAGCTTTCTTT

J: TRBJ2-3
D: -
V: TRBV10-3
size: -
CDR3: CAIRADGPDTQYF
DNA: TGTGCCATCAGGGCAGATGGGCCAGATACGCAGTATTTT

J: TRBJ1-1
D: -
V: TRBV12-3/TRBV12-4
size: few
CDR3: CASSLPSTGFFHTEAFF
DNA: TGTGCCAGCAGTTTACCATCGACAGGTTTTTTTCACACTGAAGCTTTCTTT

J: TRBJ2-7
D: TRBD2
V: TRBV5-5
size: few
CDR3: CASSRGLAGYEQYF
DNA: TGTGCCAGCAGCCGTGGACTAGCGGGTTACGAGCAGTACTTC

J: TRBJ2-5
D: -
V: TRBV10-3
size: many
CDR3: CAISESSAGSETQYF
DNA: TGTGCCATCAGTGAGTCGTCGGCGGGTTCGGAGACCCAGTACTTC

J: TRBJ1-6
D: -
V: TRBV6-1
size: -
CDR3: CASSVRSYNSPLHF
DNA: TGTGCCTCCTCCGTTCGCTCCTATAATTCACCCCTCCACTTT

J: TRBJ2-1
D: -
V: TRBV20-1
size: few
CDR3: CSASAGRKLSYNEQFF
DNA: TGCAGTGCTAGTGCAGGGAGGAAGCTCTCCTACAATGAGCAGTTCTTC

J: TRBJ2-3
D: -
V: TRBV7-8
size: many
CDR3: CASSSLDGTDTQYF
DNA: TGTGCCAGCAGCTCACTGGACGGCACAGATACGCAGTATTTT

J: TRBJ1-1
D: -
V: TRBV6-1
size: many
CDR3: CASIPRGGGEAFF
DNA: TGTGCCAGCATTCCCAGGGGCGGGGGTGAAGCTTTCTTT

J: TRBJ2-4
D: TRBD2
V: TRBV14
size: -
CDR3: CASSLEGGRAKNIQYF
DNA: TGTGCCAGCAGCCTTGAGGGCGGGAGGGCCAAAAACATTCAGTACTTC

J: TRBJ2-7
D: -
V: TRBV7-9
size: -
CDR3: CASSHFITSYEQYF
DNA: TGTGCCAGCAGCCACTTCATTACCTCCTACGAGCAGTACTTC

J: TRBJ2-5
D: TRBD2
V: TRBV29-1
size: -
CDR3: CSVNDRVAGKETQYF
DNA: TGCAGCGTCAATGATAGGGTAGCGGGGAAAGAGACCCAGTACTTC

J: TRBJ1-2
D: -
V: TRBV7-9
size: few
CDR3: CASSLLDSGQGYTF
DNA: TGTGCCAGCAGCTTATTAGATTCTGGACAGGGCTACACCTTC

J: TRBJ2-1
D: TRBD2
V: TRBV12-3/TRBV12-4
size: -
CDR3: CASSFPSGTRNEQFF
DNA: TGTGCCAGCAGTTTCCCTAGCGGGACTAGGAATGAGCAGTTCTTC

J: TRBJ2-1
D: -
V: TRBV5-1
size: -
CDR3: CASSLAGRYEQFF
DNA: TGCGCCAGCAGCTTAGCAGGGAGATATGAGCAGTTCTTC

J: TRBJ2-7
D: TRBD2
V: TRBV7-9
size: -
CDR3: CASSLGLAGASYEQYF
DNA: TGTGCCAGCAGCTTAGGTTTAGCGGGGGCCTCCTACGAGCAGTACTTC

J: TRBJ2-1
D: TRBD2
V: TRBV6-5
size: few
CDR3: CASSYFGLAGGREQFF
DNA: TGTGCCAGCAGTTACTTCGGACTAGCGGGGGGCAGAGAGCAGTTCTTC

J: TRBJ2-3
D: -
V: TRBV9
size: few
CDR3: CASSATWGDTQYF
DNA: TGTGCCAGCAGCGCCACCTGGGGAGATACGCAGTATTTT

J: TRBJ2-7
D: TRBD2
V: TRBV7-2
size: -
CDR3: CASSLVGLAGSYEQYF
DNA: TGTGCCAGCAGCTTAGTGGGACTAGCGGGCTCCTACGAGCAGTACTTC

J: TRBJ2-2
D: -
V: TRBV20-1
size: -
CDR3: CSARDHSKNTGELFF
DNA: TGCAGTGCTAGAGATCACTCTAAGAACACCGGGGAGCTGTTTTTT

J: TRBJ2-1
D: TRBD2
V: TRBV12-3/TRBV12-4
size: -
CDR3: CASSPFQPLAGGYNEQFF
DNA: TGTGCCAGCAGCCCCTTTCAACCACTAGCGGGTGGTTACAATGAGCAGTTCTTC

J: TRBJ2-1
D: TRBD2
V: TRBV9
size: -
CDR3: CASSVAGGLYNEQFF
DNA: TGTGCCAGCAGCGTAGCGGGGGGGCTATACAATGAGCAGTTCTTC

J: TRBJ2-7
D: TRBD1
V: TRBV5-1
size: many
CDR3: CASSPGQGVSEQYF
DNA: TGCGCCAGCAGCCCGGGACAGGGGGTGAGCGAGCAGTACTTC

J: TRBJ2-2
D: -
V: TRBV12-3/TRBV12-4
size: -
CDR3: CASRQSGTENGELFF
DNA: TGTGCCAGCAGACAGTCCGGGACGGAGAACGGGGAGCTGTTTTTT

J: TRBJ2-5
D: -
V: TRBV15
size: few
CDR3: CATSRDNGQLETQYF
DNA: TGTGCCACCAGCAGAGATAACGGCCAGTTAGAGACCCAGTACTTC

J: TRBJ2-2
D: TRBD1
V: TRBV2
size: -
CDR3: CASSEIQGTGELFF
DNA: TGTGCCAGCAGTGAAATACAGGGGACCGGGGAGCTGTTTTTT

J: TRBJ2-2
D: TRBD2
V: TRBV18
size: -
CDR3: CASSPRIGLAGEANTGELFF
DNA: TGTGCCAGCTCACCACGAATTGGACTAGCGGGCGAGGCGAACACCGGGGAGCTGTTTTTT

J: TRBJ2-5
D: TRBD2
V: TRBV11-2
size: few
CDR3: CASAQLSGMYQETQYF
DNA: TGTGCCAGCGCGCAGCTGAGCGGGATGTACCAAGAGACCCAGTACTTC

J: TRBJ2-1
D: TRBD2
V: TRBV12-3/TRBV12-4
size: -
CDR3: CASSPTGSGVNEQFF
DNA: TGTGCCAGCAGTCCAACAGGTAGCGGGGTGAATGAGCAGTTCTTC

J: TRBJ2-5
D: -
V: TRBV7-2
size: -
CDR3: CASSLRGSAETQYF
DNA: TGTGCCAGCAGCTTAAGGGGGAGTGCGGAGACCCAGTACTTC

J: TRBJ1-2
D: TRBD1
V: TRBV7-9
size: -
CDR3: CASTYYFRTGSDYGYTF
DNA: TGTGCCAGCACCTATTACTTTAGGACAGGGTCGGACTATGGCTACACCTTC